These 25 T cell receptor beta chains were sequenced from one sample in a study of control samples from healthy donors and cancer patients. Measured with immunoSEQ multiplex PCR; TCRdb has only the in-frame clones, and not every one. The profile shows roughly 140,000 clones, around 90% of them singletons. The sequencing sample was made of blood. Receptor source: a man aged 25-40 years in good health.

A single count supports this clone. The chain employs TRBV7-2 and TRBJ1-6; weak D call: TRBD1 (6 bases). This CDR3 has 13 amino acids. V lost 8 bases to trimming and J lost 5 bases, with 10 bases between them. Germline CDR1 SGHTA, CDR2 FQGNSA. This CDR3 reads CASLRGNNSPLHF. The CDR3 DNA reads as TGTGCCAGCCTCAGGGGAAATAATTCACCCCTCCACTTT.

The chain couples TRBV24-1 to TRBJ1-1; 8 bases agree with TRBD1. The CDR3 consists of 15 residues. Trimming removed 7 bases from V and 3 bases from J; junction bases left unmatched: 9. Germline V lookup: CDR1 KGHDR, CDR2 SFDVKD. CDR3 nucleotide sequence: TGTGCCACCAGGGGACAGGAGGGGTTGGACACTGAAGCTTTCTTT. As protein: CATRGQEGLDTEAFF.

The chain recombines TRBV2 with TRBJ1-1; D gene unclear. V lost 6 bases and J 6 bases, leaving 11 bases between the germline ends. Germline CDR1 and CDR2: SNHLY and FYNNEI. The length of the CDR3 is 12 residues. The CDR3 DNA follows: TGTGCCAGCAGCGCCTTTTCGTCTGAAGCTTTCTTT. Its protein product is CASSAFSSEAFF. The full variable domain, in which reference TRBV2 and TRBJ1-1 provide the parts outside the CDR3, is EPEVTQTPSHQVTQMGQEVILRCVPISNHLYFYWYRQILGQKVEFLVSFYNNEISEKSEIFDDQFSVERPDGSNFTLKIRSTKLEDSAMYFCASSAFSSEAFFGQGTRLTVV.

V usage is TRBV9 and J usage is TRBJ2-7, with 7 bases lining up with TRBD2. CDR3 length: 16 amino acids. Trimming took 0 bases from V and 2 from J; bases not matched to a gene: 8. CDR1 and CDR2 (germline): SGDLS, YYNGEE. CDR3 region: CASSVGGASGTYEQYF. CDR3 nucleotide sequence: TGTGCCAGCAGCGTAGGAGGCGCTAGCGGAACCTACGAGCAGTACTTC.

V usage is TRBV6-5 and J usage is TRBJ1-2, with 7 bases fitting TRBD1. The CDR3 covers 14 residues. Germline V gene sequence: CDR1 MNHEY, CDR2 SVGAGI. V shed 5 bases, J shed 7 bases, and the junction held 10 bases outside the gene matches. The DNA for the CDR3 is TGTGCCAGCAGTCGCTCGGACAGGAGGACTGGCTACACCTTC. It is translated as CASSRSDRRTGYTF.

V gene TRBV24-1 combines with J gene TRBJ2-2; D perhaps matches TRBD1 (5 bases). The CDR3 is 15 residues long. Germline lookup yields CDR1 KGHDR and CDR2 SFDVKD. With 7 bases removed from V and 0 bases from J, the gap between germline ends came to 11 bases. The CDR3 reads CATSPDRANTGELFF. CDR3 nucleotides: TGTGCCACCAGCCCAGACAGAGCGAACACCGGGGAGCTGTTTTTT.

The J gene is TRBJ1-1, the V gene TRBV11-3, with a tentative D call TRBD1 (5 bases). This CDR3 is built from 13 residues. V shed 2 bases and J shed 5 bases, with 9 bases lying between them. Germline V gene sequence: CDR1 SGHNT, CDR2 YENEEA. CDR3 amino acids: CASSLSTVTEAFF. DNA for the CDR3: TGTGCCAGCAGCTTATCGACAGTAACTGAAGCTTTCTTT. The complete variable domain, with remaining parts taken from reference TRBV11-3 and TRBJ1-1, reads EAGVVQSPRYKIIEKKQPVAFWCNPISGHNTLYWYLQNLGQGPELLIRYENEEAVDDSQLPKDRFSAERLKGVDSTLKIQPAELGDSAVYLCASSLSTVTEAFFGQGTRLTVV.

The J gene is TRBJ2-1, the V gene TRBV2; D is possibly TRBD2 (6 bases). Germline V gene data show CDR1 as SNHLY and CDR2 as FYNNEI. Trimming shortened V by 3 bases and J by 3 bases, and 15 bases separated the two germline ends. The CDR3 is made up of 16 amino acids. The CDR3 DNA is TGTGCCAGCAGTGACCCCGAAATAGCGGTCTACAATGAGCAGTTCTTC. Its translation is CASSDPEIAVYNEQFF.

The genes are TRBV4-1 and TRBJ1-6; the D gene is possibly TRBD1 (5 bases). This CDR3 contains 17 residues. V shed 2 bases and J shed 2 bases, with 13 bases lying between them. CDR1 is MGHRA, CDR2 YSYEKL, per germline. The CDR3, as DNA: TGCGCCAGCAGCCAACCCATGGGGGTAACCTATAATTCACCCCTCCACTTT. Translation gives CASSQPMGVTYNSPLHF.

The rearrangement uses TRBV29-1 and TRBJ1-6; 7 bases line up with TRBD1. This CDR3 has 13 residues. Unmatched junction bases numbered 5, after V lost 6 bases and J lost 6 bases. Germline CDR1 reads SQVTM; CDR2 reads ANQGSEA. Here the CDR3 reads CSVGQEINSPLHF. The CDR3 nucleotides read TGCAGCGTCGGACAGGAGATTAATTCACCCCTCCACTTT.

V usage is TRBV12-3 or TRBV12-4 and J usage is TRBJ1-1; D ambiguous. The length of the CDR3 is 13 residues. Between the trimmed V and J ends, which lost 3 bases and 2 bases, there was a span of 7 bases. The CDR3, as DNA: TGTGCCAGCAGTTTTACGGATAACACTGAAGCTTTCTTT. Its protein product is CASSFTDNTEAFF.

The chain joins TRBV30 to TRBJ1-1, with 8 bases lining up with TRBD1. This CDR3 spans 14 amino acids. J gave up 1 base and V 2 bases, and 3 bases lay outside the gene matches. Germline V CDR1 and CDR2: GTSNPN, SVGIG (reference sequence). The CDR3 protein is CAWSWTGRNTEAFF. CDR3 in DNA: TGTGCCTGGAGTTGGACAGGGCGGAACACTGAAGCTTTCTTT.

The V and J genes are TRBV5-4 and TRBJ2-3; D unresolved. This CDR3 spans 13 amino acids. Trimming stripped 0 bases from V and 3 bases from J, with 5 bases between. Germline V gene data show CDR1 as SGHNT and CDR2 as YYREEE (reference sequence). The chain's CDR3 is CASSLGQTDTQYF. CDR3 coding DNA: TGTGCCAGCAGCTTGGGGCAGACAGATACGCAGTATTTT.

The table lists this clone with a few counts. V is TRBV12-5 and J is TRBJ1-5, with TRBD1 identical over 10 bases. With 1 base clipped from V and 3 bases from J, the junction kept 3 bases outside the gene matches. CDR3 size: 16 residues. CDR1 and CDR2 (germline): LGHNT, FRNRAP. CDR3 bases: TGTGCTAGTGGTTTGGGGACAGGGGGAACCAATCAGCCCCAGCATTTT. Translated: CASGLGTGGTNQPQHF.

The chain combines TRBV19 with TRBJ2-5; D is undetermined. Trimming took off 4 bases at V and 0 bases at J, with 0 bases between the two ends. Looked up from germline, CDR1 is LNHDA and CDR2 is SQIVND (reference sequence). The CDR3 has 11 residues. The CDR3 protein is CASSNQETQYF. The CDR3 DNA is TGTGCCAGTAGTAACCAAGAGACCCAGTACTTC. Full variable domain (remainder filled in from reference TRBV19 and TRBJ2-5): DGGITQSPKYLFRKEGQNVTLSCEQNLNHDAMYWYRQDPGQGLRLIYYSQIVNDFQKGDIAEGYSVSREKKESFPLTVTSAQKNPTAFYLCASSNQETQYFGPGTRLLVL.

The chain has TRBV18 and TRBJ2-1, with D possibly TRBD2 on 5 matching bases. In germline, CDR1 is KGHSH, CDR2 LQKENI. This CDR3 has 13 amino acids. V dropped 7 bases and J dropped 7 bases, with 14 bases sitting between them. The CDR3 coding sequence is TGTGCCAGCTGGACGGGGTCGCGGAATGAGCAGTTCTTC. Protein: CASWTGSRNEQFF.

About this clone: Germline and junction disagree at one end, which may indicate a read error. CDR3 bases: TGCGGCGTGCCCCCCCAGAACAGGGGGGACACTGAAGCTTTCTTT. Translated: CGVPPQNRGDTEAFF. The chain combines TRBV29-1 with TRBJ1-1; TRBD1 aligns across 8 bases. Germline-derived CDR1 and CDR2 are SQVTM and ANQGSEA. CDR3 length: 15 residues.

The chain is built from TRBV4-2 and TRBJ2-3; D is unclear. This CDR3 has 14 amino acids. With 1 base removed from V and 2 bases from J, the gap between germline ends came to 7 bases. The germline V gene encodes CDR1 LGHNA and CDR2 YNFKEQ. The CDR3 DNA is TGTGCCAGCAGCCAAGGGACCTACACAGATACGCAGTATTTT. Translating it yields CASSQGTYTDTQYF.

The chain is built from TRBV27 and TRBJ1-4; no reliable D call. V gave up 5 bases and J gave up 5 bases, with 3 bases separating them. CDR1 is MNHEY, CDR2 SMNVEV, per germline (reference sequence). The CDR3 has 11 residues. CDR3 residues: CASSKNEKLFF. In DNA, the CDR3 is TGTGCCAGCAGTAAGAATGAAAAACTGTTTTTT.

The V call is TRBV6-2 or TRBV6-3, the J call TRBJ2-7; D possibly matches TRBD1 or TRBD2 (6 bases each). The germline V gene has CDR1 MNHEY and CDR2 SVGEGT. V was pared by 0 bases and J by 6 bases, with 27 bases between. This CDR3 has 19 residues. CDR3 nucleotide sequence: TGTGCCAGCAGTTACTCGGGGGGAAAGGCCGGGACAAGTCGGTCCGAGCAGTACTTC. It specifies CASSYSGGKAGTSRSEQYF.

V is TRBV5-4 and J is TRBJ2-7; 11 nucleotides agree with TRBD2. The V segment lost 0 bases and the J segment 6 bases; nucleotides outside the gene matches: 2. The germline gives CDR1 SGHNT, CDR2 YYREEE (reference sequence). The CDR3 is 14 residues long. CDR3 sequence (DNA): TGTGCCAGCAGCTTGGGCCTAGCGGGAGGCGAGCAGTACTTC. It yields the protein CASSLGLAGGEQYF.

This chain links TRBV12-3 or TRBV12-4 with TRBJ1-4; D gene ambiguous. V lost 2 bases and J lost 4, with 2 bases in between. There are 12 residues in the CDR3. The CDR3 region is CASSLHNEKLFF. The CDR3 DNA reads as TGTGCCAGCAGTTTACATAATGAAAAACTGTTTTTT.

V and J are TRBV5-4 and TRBJ2-5; the match to TRBD2 covers 16 bases. The V gene end was trimmed by 4 bases and the J gene end by 5 bases; junction bases not matched to a gene: 8. The V gene's germline CDR1 is SGHNT and CDR2 YYREEE (reference sequence). CDR3 length equals 17 residues. This chain's CDR3 is CASSPAGTSGGVETQYF. The CDR3 region has the DNA TGTGCCAGCAGCCCGGCAGGGACTAGCGGGGGGGTGGAGACCCAGTACTTC.

This clone occurred once. The rearrangement joins TRBV24-1 to TRBJ2-7, with TRBD2 matching 14 bases. Per the germline V gene, CDR1 is KGHDR and CDR2 is SFDVKD. J lost 4 bases, V lost 8 bases, and 12 bases had no gene match. This CDR3 has 17 amino acids. CDR3 bases: TGTGCCACCACCTGGGGACTAGCGGGAGCTCGGGGATACGAGCAGTACTTC. It translates to CATTWGLAGARGYEQYF.

The J gene is TRBJ2-7, the V gene TRBV4-1, with TRBD2 as a possible D gene (5 bases). The CDR3 is 15 amino acids. The V end was cut by 0 bases, the J end by 4 bases, with 13 bases between. Germline assignment: CDR1 MGHRA and CDR2 YSYEKL. The CDR3 DNA reads TGCGCCAGCAGCCAAGATACGTACCGGGGTTACGAGCAGTACTTC. Amino acid sequence: CASSQDTYRGYEQYF.